A single sample gave rise to the 14 T cell receptor beta chains below, sequenced in a study of T cells in Graves' hyperthyroidism and ophthalmopathy. TCR beta CDR3 region amplification was performed from RNA transcripts. With the HTBI primer set, the TCR CDR3 went through a first round of RT-PCR. TCRdb fed the multiplex PCR reads into MiXCR, producing one record per CDR3 protein. The sample has about half a million distinct CDR3 sequences; around 15% are singletons. Source material: blood. The origin of the receptors is a woman aged 30 to 39 with Graves' ophthalmopathy.

The DNA of the CDR3 is TGCAGTGCCACGGACGGAGTTGAGCAGTTCTTC. Residues: CSATDGVEQFF. The V and J genes are TRBV20-1 and TRBJ2-1, with D unresolved. The V end lost 6 bases, the J end lost 9 bases, and 12 bases lay between the germline ends. The CDR3 sequence is 11 residues long. The germline gives CDR1 DFQATT, CDR2 SNEGSKA (reference sequence).

This clonotype occurred a few times. This chain uses TRBV25-1 with TRBJ2-5; 8 bases map to TRBD2. This CDR3 is 15 amino acids long. J lost 5 bases, V lost 2 bases, and 7 bases had no gene match. From germline, CDR1 is MGHDK and CDR2 SYGVNS. The CDR3 DNA reads TGTGCCAGCAGTGAAGGAGGGACTAGGGGTGAGACCCAGTACTTC. Its protein is CASSEGGTRGETQYF.

This chain connects TRBV7-9 to TRBJ2-1; D is ambiguous. V was trimmed by 1 base and J by 8 bases, leaving 15 bases between them. The germline gives CDR1 SEHNR, CDR2 FQNEAQ (reference sequence). The CDR3 is 15 residues long. The CDR3 nucleotides are TGTGCCAGCAGCTTAGAGTTGGTCTTTGGAGATGAGCAGTTCTTC. Its translation: CASSLELVFGDEQFF. The full variable domain, with the rest looked up from reference TRBV7-9 and TRBJ2-1, is DTGVSQNPRHKITKRGQNVTFRCDPISEHNRLYWYRQTLGQGPEFLTYFQNEAQLEKSRLLSDRFSAERPKGSFSTLEIQRTEQGDSAMYLCASSLELVFGDEQFFGPGTRLTVL.

The sample holds many counts of this clonotype. The chain is built from TRBV20-1 and TRBJ2-5; 8 nucleotides match TRBD1. CDR3 length: 13 amino acids. Germline CDR1 and CDR2: DFQATT and SNEGSKA (reference sequence). The V gene end was trimmed by 4 bases and the J gene end by 5 bases; junction bases not matched to a gene: 6. The CDR3 sequence is CSAIRQGAETQYF. The CDR3 bases are TGCAGTGCTATAAGGCAGGGGGCGGAGACCCAGTACTTC.

At least ten counts were recorded for this clonotype. The chain employs TRBV6-2 or TRBV6-3 and TRBJ2-7; TRBD1 is a possible D gene (6 bases). The CDR3 length is 15 residues. Trimming pared 4 bases from V and 0 bases from J, leaving 13 bases between. Germline V gives CDR1 MNHEY, CDR2 SVGEGT. CDR3 protein: CASSSFRDNSYEQYF. CDR3 DNA: TGTGCCAGCAGTTCGTTCCGGGACAACTCCTACGAGCAGTACTTC.

V and J are TRBV5-1 and TRBJ2-6; D unclear. This CDR3 spans 14 amino acids. Germline values: CDR1 SGHRS, CDR2 YFSETQ. The ends were cut back, 1 base at V and 4 bases at J, with 6 bases in the middle. This CDR3 is CASSLTQGANVLTF. The CDR3 DNA is TGCGCCAGCAGCTTGACCCAAGGGGCCAACGTCCTGACTTTC.

This clonotype was seen ten or more times. The CDR3 here is CASSSPRGAQGTEAFF. The CDR3 nucleotides are TGTGCCAGCAGTTCCCCTCGGGGGGCGCAGGGCACTGAAGCTTTCTTT. The chain is built from TRBV28 and TRBJ1-1, with TRBD1 as a possible D gene (6 bases). Trimming took 4 bases from V and 4 from J, leaving 19 bases between them. The CDR3 spans 16 residues. Germline V CDR1 and CDR2: MDHEN, SYDVKM. Supplemented by reference TRBV28 and TRBJ1-1, the full variable domain reads DVKVTQSSRYLVKRTGEKVFLECVQDMDHENMFWYRQDPGLGLRLIYFSYDVKMKEKGDIPEGYSVSREKKERFSLILESASTNQTSMYLCASSSPRGAQGTEAFFGQGTRLTVV.

The V gene is TRBV7-2, the J gene TRBJ2-7, with TRBD2 as a possible D gene (6 bases). The CDR3 loop spans 14 amino acids. V shed 4 bases and J shed 7 bases, with 17 bases lying between them. Looked up from germline, CDR1 is SGHTA and CDR2 is FQGNSA. The CDR3 region is CASSSGGGVREQYF. The CDR3 coding sequence is TGTGCCAGCAGCTCGGGTGGAGGGGTACGAGAGCAGTACTTC.

The gene calls are TRBV19 and TRBJ1-5; D gene uncertain. This CDR3 is 12 amino acids long. From germline, CDR1 is LNHDA and CDR2 SQIVND (reference sequence). V was pared by 7 bases and J by 5 bases, with 9 bases between. The CDR3 protein is CASKGHDQPQHF. CDR3 DNA: TGTGCCAGTAAAGGGCATGATCAGCCCCAGCATTTT.

V is TRBV10-3 and J is TRBJ2-5; possibly TRBD2 for D (5 bases). Trimming stripped 2 bases from V and 9 bases from J, with 16 bases between. This CDR3 is built from 14 residues. Germline CDR1 reads ENHRY; CDR2 reads SYGVKD. The CDR3 region has the DNA TGTGCCATCAGTGAGGATCCGGGGATGAGGGCCCAGTACTTC. Protein product: CAISEDPGMRAQYF.

This clonotype was observed a single time. This chain joins TRBV4-3 and TRBJ1-1; D might be TRBD1 (6 bases). Germline CDR1 and CDR2: LGHNA and YSLEER. The CDR3 extends over 18 amino acids. V was trimmed by 0 bases and J by 0 bases, leaving 17 bases between them. CDR3 DNA sequence: TGCGCCAGCAGCCAAGATACTTTGAGGGGGATAATGAACACTGAAGCTTTCTTT. It yields the protein CASSQDTLRGIMNTEAFF.

This clonotype came up many times. This rearrangement joins TRBV7-9 to TRBJ2-3; 7 bases fit TRBD2. CDR3 length: 15 residues. Germline V gene lookup returns CDR1 SEHNR and CDR2 FQNEAQ (reference sequence). After removal of 1 base from V and 3 bases from J, the junction contained 4 bases not matched to a gene. CDR3 nucleotide sequence: TGTGCCAGCAGCTTAGGGGGACTATCGACAGATACGCAGTATTTT. Protein product: CASSLGGLSTDTQYF.

This clonotype came up a few times. The chain couples TRBV28 to TRBJ2-7; weak D call: TRBD1 (5 bases). Deletions cut 2 bases from V and 5 bases from J, with 10 bases between. Germline V gene data show CDR1 as MDHEN and CDR2 as SYDVKM. This CDR3 region has 13 residues. CDR3 in amino acids: CASSLRGSDEQYF. As DNA, the CDR3 is TGTGCCAGCAGTTTAAGGGGTTCCGACGAGCAGTACTTC.

Only a few counts were recorded for this clonotype. V gene TRBV29-1 combines with J gene TRBJ2-3; maybe TRBD1 (6 bases). The germline V gene encodes CDR1 SQVTM and CDR2 ANQGSEA. The CDR3 spans 12 residues. V was shortened by 6 bases and J by 4 bases, with 11 bases between the two germline ends. The CDR3 spells CSVRTAADTQYF. The CDR3, as DNA: TGCAGCGTCCGGACAGCGGCAGATACGCAGTATTTT.